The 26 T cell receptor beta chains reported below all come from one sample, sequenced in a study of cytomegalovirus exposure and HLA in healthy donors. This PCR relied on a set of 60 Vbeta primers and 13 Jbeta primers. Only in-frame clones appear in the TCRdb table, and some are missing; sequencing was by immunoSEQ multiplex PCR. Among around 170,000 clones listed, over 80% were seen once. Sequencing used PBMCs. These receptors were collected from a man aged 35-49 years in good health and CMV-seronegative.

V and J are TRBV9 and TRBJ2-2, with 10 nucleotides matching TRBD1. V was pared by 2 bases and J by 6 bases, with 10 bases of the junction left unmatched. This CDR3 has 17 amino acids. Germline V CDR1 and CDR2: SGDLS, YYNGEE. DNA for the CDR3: TGTGCCAGCAGCGTTCGGCCCGGGACAGGGGCACCCGGGGAGCTGTTTTTT. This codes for CASSVRPGTGAPGELFF.

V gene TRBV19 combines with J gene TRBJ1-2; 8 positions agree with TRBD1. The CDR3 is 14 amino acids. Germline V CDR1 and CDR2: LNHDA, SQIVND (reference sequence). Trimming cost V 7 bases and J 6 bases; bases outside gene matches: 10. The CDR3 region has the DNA TGTGCCAGTACCCCGACAGGGGTTAGTGATGGCTACACCTTC. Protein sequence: CASTPTGVSDGYTF.

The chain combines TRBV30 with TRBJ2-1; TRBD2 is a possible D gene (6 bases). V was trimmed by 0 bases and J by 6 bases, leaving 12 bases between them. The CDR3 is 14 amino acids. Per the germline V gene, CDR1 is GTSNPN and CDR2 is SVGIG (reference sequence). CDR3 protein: CAWSVGGLLNEQFF. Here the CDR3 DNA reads TGTGCCTGGAGTGTAGGAGGGCTCCTCAATGAGCAGTTCTTC.

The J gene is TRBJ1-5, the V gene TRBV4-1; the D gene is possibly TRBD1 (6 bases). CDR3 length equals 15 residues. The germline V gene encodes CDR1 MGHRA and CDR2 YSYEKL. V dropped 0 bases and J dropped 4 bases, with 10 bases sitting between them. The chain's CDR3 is CASSQDWGLNQPQHF. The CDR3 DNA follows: TGCGCCAGCAGCCAAGATTGGGGGCTAAATCAGCCCCAGCATTTT.

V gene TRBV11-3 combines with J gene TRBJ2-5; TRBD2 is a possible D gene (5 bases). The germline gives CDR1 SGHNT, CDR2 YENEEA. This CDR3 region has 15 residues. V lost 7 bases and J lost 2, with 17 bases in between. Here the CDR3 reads CASTPGSTTQETQYF. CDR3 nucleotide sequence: TGTGCCAGCACCCCGGGGTCGACTACTCAAGAGACCCAGTACTTC.

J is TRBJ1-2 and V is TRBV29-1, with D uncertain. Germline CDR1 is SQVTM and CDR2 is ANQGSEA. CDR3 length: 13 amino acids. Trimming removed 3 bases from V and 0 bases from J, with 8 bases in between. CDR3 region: CSVDTVPNYGYTF. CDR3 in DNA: TGCAGCGTTGACACAGTGCCTAACTATGGCTACACCTTC.

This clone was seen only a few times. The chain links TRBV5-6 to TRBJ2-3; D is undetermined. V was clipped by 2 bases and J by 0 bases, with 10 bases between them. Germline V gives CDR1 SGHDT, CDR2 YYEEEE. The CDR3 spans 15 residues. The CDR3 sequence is CASSFDLGSTDTQYF. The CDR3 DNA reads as TGTGCCAGCAGCTTTGACCTAGGCAGCACAGATACGCAGTATTTT.

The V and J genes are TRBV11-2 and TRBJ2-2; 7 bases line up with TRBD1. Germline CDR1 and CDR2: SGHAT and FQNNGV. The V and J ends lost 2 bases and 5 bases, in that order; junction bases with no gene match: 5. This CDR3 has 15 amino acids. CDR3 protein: CASSLTQTGTGELFF. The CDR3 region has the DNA TGTGCCAGCAGCTTAACCCAGACAGGGACCGGGGAGCTGTTTTTT. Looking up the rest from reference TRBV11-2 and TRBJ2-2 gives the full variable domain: EAGVAQSPRYKIIEKRQSVAFWCNPISGHATLYWYQQILGQGPKLLIQFQNNGVVDDSQLPKDRFSAERLKGVDSTLKIQPAKLEDSAVYLCASSLTQTGTGELFFGEGSRLTVL.

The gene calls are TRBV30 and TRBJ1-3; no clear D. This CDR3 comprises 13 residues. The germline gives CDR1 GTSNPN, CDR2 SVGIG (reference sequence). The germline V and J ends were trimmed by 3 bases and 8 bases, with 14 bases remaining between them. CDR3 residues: CAWRTRVADTIYF. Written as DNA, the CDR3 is TGTGCCTGGAGGACACGAGTAGCGGACACCATATATTTT.

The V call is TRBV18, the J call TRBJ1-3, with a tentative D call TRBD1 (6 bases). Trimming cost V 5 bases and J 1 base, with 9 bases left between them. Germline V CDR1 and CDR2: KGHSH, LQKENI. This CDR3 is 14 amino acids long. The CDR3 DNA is TGTGCCAGCTCATTCGGACAGTCTGGAAACACCATATATTTT. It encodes CASSFGQSGNTIYF.

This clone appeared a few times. CDR3 nucleotides: TGTGCCAGCAGCTTTAGACTAGCGGTGAACAATGAGCAGTTCTTC. It codes for CASSFRLAVNNEQFF. This chain uses TRBV13 with TRBJ2-1, with 9 bases aligning to TRBD2. CDR3 length: 15 amino acids. Trimming took 3 bases from V and 5 from J; bases not matched to a gene: 5. Germline V gene sequence: CDR1 PRHDT, CDR2 FYEKMQ (reference sequence). Full variable domain (rest looked up from reference TRBV13 and TRBJ2-1): AAGVIQSPRHLIKEKRETATLKCYPIPRHDTVYWYQQGPGQDPQFLISFYEKMQSDKGSIPDRFSAQQFSDYHSELNMSSLELGDSALYFCASSFRLAVNNEQFFGPGTRLTVL.

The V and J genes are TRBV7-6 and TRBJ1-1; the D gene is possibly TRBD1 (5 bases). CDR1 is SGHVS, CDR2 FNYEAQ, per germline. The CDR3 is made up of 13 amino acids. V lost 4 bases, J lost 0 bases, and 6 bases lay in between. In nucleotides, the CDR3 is TGTGCCAGCAGCTCACAGGTGAACACTGAAGCTTTCTTT. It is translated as CASSSQVNTEAFF.

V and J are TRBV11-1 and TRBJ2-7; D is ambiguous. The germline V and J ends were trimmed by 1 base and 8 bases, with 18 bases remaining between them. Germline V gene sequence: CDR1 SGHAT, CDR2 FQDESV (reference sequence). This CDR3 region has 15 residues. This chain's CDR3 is CASSLDSSALFKQYF. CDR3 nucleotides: TGTGCCAGCAGCTTAGATAGTTCCGCCCTCTTTAAGCAGTACTTC.

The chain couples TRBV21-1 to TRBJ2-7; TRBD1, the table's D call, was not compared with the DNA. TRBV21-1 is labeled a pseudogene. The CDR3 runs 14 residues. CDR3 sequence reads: CASRRRDNSYEQYF. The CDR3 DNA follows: TGTGCCAGCAGGCGACGGGACAACTCCTACGAGCAGTACTTC.

CDR3 sequence reads: CASSLMAGVSDTQYF. The CDR3 nucleotides are TGTGCCAGCAGCTTAATGGCGGGAGTAAGCGATACGCAGTATTTT. J is TRBJ2-3 and V is TRBV7-3; 7 bases line up with TRBD2. Unmatched junction bases numbered 7, after V lost 1 base and J lost 6 bases. Germline CDR1 is SGHTA and CDR2 is FQGTGA. This CDR3 has 15 amino acids.

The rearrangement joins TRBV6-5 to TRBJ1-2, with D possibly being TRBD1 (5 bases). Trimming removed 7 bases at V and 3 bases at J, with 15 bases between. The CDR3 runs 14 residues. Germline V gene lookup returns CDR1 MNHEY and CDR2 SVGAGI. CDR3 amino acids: CASTKSTGYYGYTF. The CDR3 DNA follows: TGTGCCAGCACCAAGTCTACAGGATACTATGGCTACACCTTC.

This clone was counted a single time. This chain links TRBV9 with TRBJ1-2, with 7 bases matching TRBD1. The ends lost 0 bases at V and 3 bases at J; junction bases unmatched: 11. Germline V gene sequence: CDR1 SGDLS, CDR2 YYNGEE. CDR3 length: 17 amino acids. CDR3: CASSVEKETGTDYGYTF. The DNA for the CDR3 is TGTGCCAGCAGCGTAGAAAAGGAGACCGGGACAGACTATGGCTACACCTTC.

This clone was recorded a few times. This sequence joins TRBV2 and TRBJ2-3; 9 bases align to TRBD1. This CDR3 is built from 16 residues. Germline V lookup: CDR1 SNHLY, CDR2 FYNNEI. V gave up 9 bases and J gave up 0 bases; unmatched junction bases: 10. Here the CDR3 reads CARSKPDRGSTDTQYF. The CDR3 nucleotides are TGTGCCAGAAGTAAGCCGGACAGGGGAAGCACAGATACGCAGTATTTT. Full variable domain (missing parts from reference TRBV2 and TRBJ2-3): EPEVTQTPSHQVTQMGQEVILRCVPISNHLYFYWYRQILGQKVEFLVSFYNNEISEKSEIFDDQFSVERPDGSNFTLKIRSTKLEDSAMYFCARSKPDRGSTDTQYFGPGTRLTVL.

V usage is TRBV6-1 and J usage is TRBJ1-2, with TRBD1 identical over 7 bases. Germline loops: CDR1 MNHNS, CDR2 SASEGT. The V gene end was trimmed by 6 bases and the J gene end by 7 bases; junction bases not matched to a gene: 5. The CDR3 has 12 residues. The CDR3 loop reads CASRLTGLGYTF. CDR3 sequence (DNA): TGTGCCAGCAGGTTGACAGGGCTTGGCTACACCTTC.

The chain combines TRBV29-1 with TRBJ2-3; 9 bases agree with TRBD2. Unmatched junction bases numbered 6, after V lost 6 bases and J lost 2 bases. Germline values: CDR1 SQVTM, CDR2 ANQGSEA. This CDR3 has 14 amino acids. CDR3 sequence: CSVQTSGNTDTQYF. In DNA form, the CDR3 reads TGCAGCGTACAGACTAGCGGCAACACAGATACGCAGTATTTT.

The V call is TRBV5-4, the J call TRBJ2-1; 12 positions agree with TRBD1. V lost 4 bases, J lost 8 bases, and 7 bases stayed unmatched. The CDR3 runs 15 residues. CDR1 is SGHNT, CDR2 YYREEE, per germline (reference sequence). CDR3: CASSHGTGGAYEQFF. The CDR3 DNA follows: TGTGCCAGCAGCCACGGGACAGGGGGCGCGTATGAGCAGTTCTTC.

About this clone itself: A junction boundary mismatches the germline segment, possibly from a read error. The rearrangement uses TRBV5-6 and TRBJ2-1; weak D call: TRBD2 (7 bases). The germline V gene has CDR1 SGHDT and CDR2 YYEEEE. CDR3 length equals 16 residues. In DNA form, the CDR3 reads TGTGCCAGCGGCTTGCTAGGGGGAGGGGTCCACAATGAGCAGTTCTTC. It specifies CASGLLGGGVHNEQFF.

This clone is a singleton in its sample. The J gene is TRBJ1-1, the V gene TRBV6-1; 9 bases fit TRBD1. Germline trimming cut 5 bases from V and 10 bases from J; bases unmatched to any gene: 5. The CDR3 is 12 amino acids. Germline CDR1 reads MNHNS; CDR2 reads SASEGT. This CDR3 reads CASSRDREVAFF. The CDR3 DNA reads TGTGCCAGCAGTAGGGACAGGGAGGTAGCTTTCTTT.

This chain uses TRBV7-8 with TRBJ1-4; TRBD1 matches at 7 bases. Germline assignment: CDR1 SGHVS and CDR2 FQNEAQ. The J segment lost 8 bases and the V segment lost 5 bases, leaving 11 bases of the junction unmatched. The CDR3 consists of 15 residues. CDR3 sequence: CASSTGQEWIEKLFF. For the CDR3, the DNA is TGTGCCAGCAGCACCGGACAGGAGTGGATCGAAAAACTGTTTTTT.

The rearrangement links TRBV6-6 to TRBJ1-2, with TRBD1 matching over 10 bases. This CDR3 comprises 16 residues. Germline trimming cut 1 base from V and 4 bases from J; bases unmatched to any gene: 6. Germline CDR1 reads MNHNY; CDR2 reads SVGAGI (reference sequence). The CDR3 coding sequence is TGTGCCAGCAGTTACTTTGGACAGGGGGAAGGCTATGGCTACACCTTC. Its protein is CASSYFGQGEGYGYTF.

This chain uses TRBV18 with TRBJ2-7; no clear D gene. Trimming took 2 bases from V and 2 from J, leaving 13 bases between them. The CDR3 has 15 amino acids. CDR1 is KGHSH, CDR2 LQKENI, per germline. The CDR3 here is CASSPEYERTYEQYF. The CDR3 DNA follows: TGTGCCAGCTCACCAGAGTACGAGAGGACCTACGAGCAGTACTTC.